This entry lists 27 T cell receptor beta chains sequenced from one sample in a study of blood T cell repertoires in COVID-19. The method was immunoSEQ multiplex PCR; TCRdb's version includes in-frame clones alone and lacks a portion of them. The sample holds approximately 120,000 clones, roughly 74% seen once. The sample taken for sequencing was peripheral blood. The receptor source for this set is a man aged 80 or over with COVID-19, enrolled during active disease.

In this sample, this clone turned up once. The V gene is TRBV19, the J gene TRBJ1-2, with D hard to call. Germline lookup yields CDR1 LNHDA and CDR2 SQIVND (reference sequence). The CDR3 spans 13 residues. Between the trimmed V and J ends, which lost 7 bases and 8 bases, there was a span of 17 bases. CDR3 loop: CASKREMERGYTF. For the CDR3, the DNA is TGTGCCAGTAAACGGGAAATGGAGAGAGGCTACACCTTC.

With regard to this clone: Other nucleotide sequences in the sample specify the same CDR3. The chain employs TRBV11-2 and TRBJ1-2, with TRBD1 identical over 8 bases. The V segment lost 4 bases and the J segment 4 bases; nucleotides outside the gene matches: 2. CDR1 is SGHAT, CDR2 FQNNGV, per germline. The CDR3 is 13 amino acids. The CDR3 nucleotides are TGTGCCAGCAGCTCCGGACAGGGCTATGGCTACACCTTC. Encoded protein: CASSSGQGYGYTF.

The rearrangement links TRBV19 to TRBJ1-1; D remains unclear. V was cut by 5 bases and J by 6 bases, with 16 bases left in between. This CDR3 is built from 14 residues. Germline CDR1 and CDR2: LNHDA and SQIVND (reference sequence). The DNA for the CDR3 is TGTGCCAGTAGTCAACCAGTCCTGGGCGCTGAAGCTTTCTTT. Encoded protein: CASSQPVLGAEAFF. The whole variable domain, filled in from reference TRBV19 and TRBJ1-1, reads DGGITQSPKYLFRKEGQNVTLSCEQNLNHDAMYWYRQDPGQGLRLIYYSQIVNDFQKGDIAEGYSVSREKKESFPLTVTSAQKNPTAFYLCASSQPVLGAEAFFGQGTRLTVV.

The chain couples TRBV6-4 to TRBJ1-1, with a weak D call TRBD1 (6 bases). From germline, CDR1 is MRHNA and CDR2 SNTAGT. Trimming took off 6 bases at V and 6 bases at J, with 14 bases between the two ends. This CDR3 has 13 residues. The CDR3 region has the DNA TGTGCCAGCAGCGGACAGCCCGGCGCTGAAGCTTTCTTT. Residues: CASSGQPGAEAFF.

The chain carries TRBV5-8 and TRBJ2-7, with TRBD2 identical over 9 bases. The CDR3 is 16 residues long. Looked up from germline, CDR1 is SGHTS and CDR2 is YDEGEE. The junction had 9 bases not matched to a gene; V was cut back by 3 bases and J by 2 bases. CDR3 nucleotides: TGTGCCAGCAGCTGGGGACTAGCTCTTATCCCCTACGAGCAGTACTTC. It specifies CASSWGLALIPYEQYF.

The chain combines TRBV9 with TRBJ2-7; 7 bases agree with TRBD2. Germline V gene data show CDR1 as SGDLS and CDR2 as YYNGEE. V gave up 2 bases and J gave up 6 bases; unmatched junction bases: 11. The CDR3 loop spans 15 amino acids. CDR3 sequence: CASSVRGAGFLEQYF. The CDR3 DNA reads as TGTGCCAGCAGCGTGCGGGGAGCGGGATTCCTCGAGCAGTACTTC.

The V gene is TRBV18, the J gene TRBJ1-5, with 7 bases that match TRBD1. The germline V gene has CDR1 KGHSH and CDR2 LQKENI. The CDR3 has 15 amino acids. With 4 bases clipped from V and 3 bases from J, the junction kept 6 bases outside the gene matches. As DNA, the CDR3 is TGTGCCAGCTCACGAATGGGACAGCCCAATCAGCCCCAGCATTTT. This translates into CASSRMGQPNQPQHF.

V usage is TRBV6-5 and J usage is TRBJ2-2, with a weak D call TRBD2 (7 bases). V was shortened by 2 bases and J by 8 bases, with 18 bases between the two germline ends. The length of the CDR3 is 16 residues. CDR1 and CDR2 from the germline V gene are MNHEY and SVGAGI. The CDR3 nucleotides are TGTGCCAGCAGTTACGGGCAAGGGAGGGGGATTGGGGAGCTGTTTTTT. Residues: CASSYGQGRGIGELFF.

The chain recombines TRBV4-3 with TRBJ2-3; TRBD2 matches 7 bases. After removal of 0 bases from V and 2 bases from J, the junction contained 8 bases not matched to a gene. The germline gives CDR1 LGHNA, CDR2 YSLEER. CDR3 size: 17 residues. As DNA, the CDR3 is TGCGCCAGCAGCCAAGATGCTAGCGGTACTACCACAGATACGCAGTATTTT. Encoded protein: CASSQDASGTTTDTQYF.

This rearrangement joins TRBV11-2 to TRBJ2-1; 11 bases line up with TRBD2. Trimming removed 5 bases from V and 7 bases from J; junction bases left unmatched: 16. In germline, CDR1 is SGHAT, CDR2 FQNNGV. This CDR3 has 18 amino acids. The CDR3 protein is CASSPSPLSGRAVNEQFF. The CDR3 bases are TGTGCCAGCAGCCCCTCCCCTCTTAGCGGGAGGGCCGTAAATGAGCAGTTCTTC.

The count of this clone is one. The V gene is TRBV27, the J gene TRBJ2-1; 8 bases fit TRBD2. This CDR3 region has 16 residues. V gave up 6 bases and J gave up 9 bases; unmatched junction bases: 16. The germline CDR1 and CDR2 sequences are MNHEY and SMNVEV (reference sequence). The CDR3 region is CASRGSGTRSIREQFF. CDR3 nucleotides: TGTGCCAGCAGAGGGTCTGGGACTAGGTCGATACGTGAGCAGTTCTTC.

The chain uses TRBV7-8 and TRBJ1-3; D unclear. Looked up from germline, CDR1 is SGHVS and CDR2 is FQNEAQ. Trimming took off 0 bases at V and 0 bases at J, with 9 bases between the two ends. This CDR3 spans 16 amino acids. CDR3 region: CASSLATTLSGNTIYF. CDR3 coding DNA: TGTGCCAGCAGCTTAGCCACTACGCTCTCTGGAAACACCATATATTTT.

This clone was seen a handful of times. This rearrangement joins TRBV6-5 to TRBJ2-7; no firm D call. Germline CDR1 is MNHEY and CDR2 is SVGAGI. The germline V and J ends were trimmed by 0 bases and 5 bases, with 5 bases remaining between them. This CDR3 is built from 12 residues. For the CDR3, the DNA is TGTGCCAGCAGTTACTCCAGGAACGAGCAGTACTTC. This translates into CASSYSRNEQYF.

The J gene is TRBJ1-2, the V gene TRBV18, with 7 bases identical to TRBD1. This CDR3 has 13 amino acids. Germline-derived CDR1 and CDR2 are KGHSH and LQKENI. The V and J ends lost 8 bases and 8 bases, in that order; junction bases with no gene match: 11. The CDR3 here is CASQPDRAGGYTF. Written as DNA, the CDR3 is TGTGCCAGCCAACCCGACAGGGCGGGAGGCTACACCTTC.

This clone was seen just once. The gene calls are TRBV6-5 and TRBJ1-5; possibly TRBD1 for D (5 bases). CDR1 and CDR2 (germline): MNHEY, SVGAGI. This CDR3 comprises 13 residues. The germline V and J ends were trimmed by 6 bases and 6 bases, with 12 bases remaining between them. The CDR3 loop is CASRQVHGQPQHF. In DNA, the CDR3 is TGTGCCAGCAGACAGGTACACGGTCAGCCCCAGCATTTT.

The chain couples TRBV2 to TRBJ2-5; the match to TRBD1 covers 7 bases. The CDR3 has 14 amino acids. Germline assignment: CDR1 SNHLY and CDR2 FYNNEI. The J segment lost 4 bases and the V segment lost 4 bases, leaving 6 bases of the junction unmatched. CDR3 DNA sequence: TGTGCCAGCAGTGGAATAGGGGGCGGAGAGACCCAGTACTTC. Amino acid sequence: CASSGIGGGETQYF.

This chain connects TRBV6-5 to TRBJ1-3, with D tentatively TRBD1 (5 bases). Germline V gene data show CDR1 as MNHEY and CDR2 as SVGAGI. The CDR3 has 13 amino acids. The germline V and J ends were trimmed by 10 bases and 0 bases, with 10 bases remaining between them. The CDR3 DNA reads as TGTGCCACCAGGGCCAGCTCTGGAAACACCATATATTTT. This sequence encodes CATRASSGNTIYF.

Here the CDR3 reads CASSQTMQYGYTF. DNA of the CDR3: TGTGCCAGCAGCCAAACAATGCAATATGGCTACACCTTC. The chain carries TRBV9 and TRBJ1-2; D remains unclear. This CDR3 has 13 amino acids. Looked up from germline, CDR1 is SGDLS and CDR2 is YYNGEE. The ends were cut back, 4 bases at V and 5 bases at J, with 12 bases in the middle. The whole variable domain, remainder taken from reference TRBV9 and TRBJ1-2, is DSGVTQTPKHLITATGQRVTLRCSPRSGDLSVYWYQQSLDQGLQFLIQYYNGEERAKGNILERFSAQQFPDLHSELNLSSLELGDSALYFCASSQTMQYGYTFGSGTRLTVV.

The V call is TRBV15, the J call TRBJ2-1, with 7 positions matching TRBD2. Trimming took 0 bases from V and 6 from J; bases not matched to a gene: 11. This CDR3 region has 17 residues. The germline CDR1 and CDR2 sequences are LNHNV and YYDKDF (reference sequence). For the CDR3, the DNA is TGTGCCACCAGCAGAGATGCTCTGGGGGGGGTCCGCAATGAGCAGTTCTTC. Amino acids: CATSRDALGGVRNEQFF. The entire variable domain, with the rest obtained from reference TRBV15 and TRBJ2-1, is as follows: DAMVIQNPRYQVTQFGKPVTLSCSQTLNHNVMYWYQQKSSQAPKLLFHYYDKDFNNEADTPDNFQSRRPNTSFCFLDIRSPGLGDTAMYLCATSRDALGGVRNEQFFGPGTRLTVL.

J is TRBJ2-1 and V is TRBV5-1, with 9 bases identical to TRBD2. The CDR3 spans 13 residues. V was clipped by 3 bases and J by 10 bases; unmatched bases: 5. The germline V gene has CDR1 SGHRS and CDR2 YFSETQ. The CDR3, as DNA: TGCGCCAGCAGCTATAGCGGGAGAAGCGAGCAGTTCTTC. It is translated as CASSYSGRSEQFF.

CDR3 sequence (DNA): TGCGCCAGCAGCTTGGGGCAGGGATTAACAGATACGCAGTATTTT. It specifies CASSLGQGLTDTQYF. V gene TRBV5-1 combines with J gene TRBJ2-3, with D possibly TRBD1 on 5 matching bases. This CDR3 comprises 15 residues. Germline CDR1 reads SGHRS; CDR2 reads YFSETQ. The germline V and J ends were trimmed by 0 bases and 3 bases, with 11 bases remaining between them.

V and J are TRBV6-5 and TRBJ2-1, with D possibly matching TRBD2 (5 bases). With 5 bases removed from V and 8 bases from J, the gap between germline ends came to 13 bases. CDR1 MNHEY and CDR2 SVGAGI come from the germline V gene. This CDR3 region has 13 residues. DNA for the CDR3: TGTGCCAGCAGTATTCGACCGAGGGATGAGCAGTTCTTC. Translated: CASSIRPRDEQFF.

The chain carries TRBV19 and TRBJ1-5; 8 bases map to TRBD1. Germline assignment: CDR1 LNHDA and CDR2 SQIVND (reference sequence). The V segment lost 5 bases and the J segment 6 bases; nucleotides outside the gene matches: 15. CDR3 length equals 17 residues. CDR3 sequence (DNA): TGTGCCAGTAGTGTAACAGGGGGTGGACGTTCTGGTCAGCCCCAGCATTTT. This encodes CASSVTGGGRSGQPQHF.

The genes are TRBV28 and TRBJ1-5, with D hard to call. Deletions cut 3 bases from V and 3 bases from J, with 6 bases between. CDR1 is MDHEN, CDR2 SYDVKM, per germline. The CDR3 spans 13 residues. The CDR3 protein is CASSLYNNQPQHF. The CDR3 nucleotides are TGTGCCAGCAGTTTGTACAACAATCAGCCCCAGCATTTT.

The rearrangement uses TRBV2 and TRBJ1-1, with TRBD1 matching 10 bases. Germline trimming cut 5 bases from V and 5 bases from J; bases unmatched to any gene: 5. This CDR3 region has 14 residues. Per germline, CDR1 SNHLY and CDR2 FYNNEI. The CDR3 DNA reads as TGTGCCAGCAGTTCCCGGGACAGGGGTACTGAAGCTTTCTTT. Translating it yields CASSSRDRGTEAFF.

CDR3 sequence (DNA): TGTGCCAGCAGCCGAGGGACAGGGAGCAATCAGCCCCAGCATTTT. This sequence encodes CASSRGTGSNQPQHF. This chain connects TRBV7-6 to TRBJ1-5; 9 bases agree with TRBD1. CDR1 is SGHVS, CDR2 FNYEAQ, per germline. J lost 1 base, V lost 5 bases, and 3 bases had no gene match. There are 15 residues in the CDR3.

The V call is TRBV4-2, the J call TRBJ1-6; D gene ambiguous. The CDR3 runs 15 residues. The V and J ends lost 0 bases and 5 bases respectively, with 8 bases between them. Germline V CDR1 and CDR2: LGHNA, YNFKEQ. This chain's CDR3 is CASSQDPGDNSPLHF. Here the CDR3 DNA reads TGTGCCAGCAGCCAAGATCCGGGAGATAATTCACCCCTCCACTTT.